This T cell receptor beta chain was identified during a study of blood T cell repertoires in COVID-19. Study at large: Sites across the United States, Italy and Spain contributed samples from acute and convalescent COVID-19. Sample material is recorded as cDNA or gDNA derived from T cells, B-cell-depleted T cells, or PBMCs.

V lost 2 bases to trimming and J lost 8 bases, with 17 bases between them. The CDR3 is 15 residues long. Germline V gene data show CDR1 as MNHNS and CDR2 as SASEGT. Source study methods: By means of reference gene primer amplification, nucleated cell counts were estimated. Using immunoSEQ multiplex PCR, the repertoire was profiled, and TCRdb retains in-frame clones only, with some absent. V and J calls and clone size are those listed in that table; D and trimming were worked out from the DNA. The sample includes approximately 140,000 clones, 85% to 90% seen only once; the top ten take around 19%. The source is a man aged 50-59 years with active or convalescent COVID-19. The sequenced material came from peripheral blood. The chain carries TRBV6-1 and TRBJ2-3, with D perhaps TRBD2 (6 bases). CDR3 nucleotides: TGTGCCAGCAGTGAACCGGCGGGGCCATCCGGTACGCAGTATTTT. As protein: CASSEPAGPSGTQYF.